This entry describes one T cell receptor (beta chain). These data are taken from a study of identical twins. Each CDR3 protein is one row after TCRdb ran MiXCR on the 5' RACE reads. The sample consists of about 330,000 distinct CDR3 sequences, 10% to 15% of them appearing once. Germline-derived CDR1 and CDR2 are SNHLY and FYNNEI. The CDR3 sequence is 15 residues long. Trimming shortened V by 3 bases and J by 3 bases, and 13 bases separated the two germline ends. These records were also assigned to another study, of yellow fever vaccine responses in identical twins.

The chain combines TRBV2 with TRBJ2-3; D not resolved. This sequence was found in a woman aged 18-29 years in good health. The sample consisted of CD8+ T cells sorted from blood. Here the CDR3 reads CASSDMPEATDTQYF. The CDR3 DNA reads TGTGCCAGCAGTGATATGCCCGAGGCTACAGATACGCAGTATTTT.